A single sample gave rise to the 5 T cell receptor beta chains below, sequenced in a study of blood T cells in healthy people across ages. Primers used in a second PCR of roughly 6 to 11 cycles were a sample-barcoded 5' primer and a J-beta primer mix. TCRdb re-called the 5' RACE reads through MiXCR, storing one row per CDR3 protein. The sample holds about 580,000 distinct CDR3 sequences, 40% to 55% seen once. Sequencing input: blood. The receptors shown here come from a man older than 75 in good health.

The rearrangement uses TRBV28 and TRBJ1-5; D not resolved. CDR1 and CDR2 from the germline V gene are MDHEN and SYDVKM. Between the trimmed V and J ends, which lost 7 bases and 2 bases, there was a span of 15 bases. CDR3 length: 15 residues. The CDR3 is CASNPTGFGNQPQHF. CDR3 bases: TGTGCCAGCAACCCGACGGGGTTTGGCAATCAGCCCCAGCATTTT.

The V and J genes are TRBV30 and TRBJ2-3, with 10 bases matching TRBD2. This CDR3 contains 17 residues. Germline CDR1 is GTSNPN and CDR2 is SVGIG (reference sequence). Trimming took 2 bases from V and 4 from J; bases not matched to a gene: 12. CDR3 region: CAWSPGRRAGGADTQYF. CDR3 in DNA: TGTGCCTGGAGTCCGGGACGACGAGCGGGGGGGGCAGATACGCAGTATTTT.

The chain combines TRBV2 with TRBJ2-1; the D is unclear. CDR3 length: 13 amino acids. From germline, CDR1 is SNHLY and CDR2 FYNNEI. Trimming stripped 4 bases from V and 4 bases from J, with 8 bases between. CDR3 loop: CASSGAEYNEQFF. The CDR3 region has the DNA TGTGCCAGCAGTGGGGCGGAGTACAATGAGCAGTTCTTC.

This chain uses TRBV6-6 with TRBJ2-5; D ambiguous. The CDR3 contains 14 residues. CDR1 and CDR2 from the germline V gene are MNHNY and SVGAGI (reference sequence). Trimming left V 7 bases short and J 11 bases short, with 23 bases between. The CDR3 DNA sequence: TGTGCCAGCACTATCAGGCCTCATTACAATGAGCAGTACTTC. Its translation: CASTIRPHYNEQYF.

This clonotype was counted at least ten times. V and J are TRBV7-9 and TRBJ2-7; tentatively, D is TRBD2 (5 bases). The CDR3 contains 16 residues. CDR1 is SEHNR, CDR2 FQNEAQ, per germline (reference sequence). The ends were cut back, 0 bases at V and 3 bases at J, with 15 bases in the middle. The CDR3 nucleotides read TGTGCCAGCAGCTTAGCGCGAGGCTCGGGGAGCTACGAGCAGTACTTC. Protein sequence: CASSLARGSGSYEQYF.